The sequence of this T cell receptor beta chain was determined in a study of regulatory T cells in long-lasting Graves disease. Time point here: newly diagnosed GD, antithyroid drugs for less than 3 months. Isolated PBMC RNA provided the starting material for the TCR library. The source of the patients was an endocrinology department in Xi'an, China. This clonotype was detected ten times or more. The antigen remains undetermined. Building of the TCR beta libraries involved iRepertoire HTBI primers and Arm-PCR of CDR3 regions. A single record per CDR3 protein comes from TCRdb applying MiXCR to the multiplex PCR reads. The sample records 400,000 to 500,000 distinct CDR3 sequences, around 15% being singletons. The CDR3 extends over 15 amino acids. The V and J ends lost 5 bases and 2 bases, in that order; junction bases with no gene match: 7. CDR1 MNHEY and CDR2 SVGEGT come from the germline V gene. Study conclusions and caveats: The small sample size may have reduced accuracy.

This sample also belongs to another study, concerning T cells in Graves' hyperthyroidism and ophthalmopathy. That source adds: In patients aged 18 to 65, hyperthyroidism was newly diagnosed, with duration under 2 months. RT-PCR in the first round (using the HTBI primer set) targeted the TCR CDR3.

The sequencing used peripheral blood mononuclear cells (PBMCs), collected at new diagnosis, from a patient treated with antithyroid drugs. The chain carries TRBV6-2 or TRBV6-3 and TRBJ2-7, with 9 bases fitting TRBD2. The source is a young woman with Graves disease. The CDR3 loop is CASSEKAGGPYEQYF. CDR3 DNA: TGTGCCAGCAGTGAAAAGGCGGGAGGGCCCTACGAGCAGTACTTC.